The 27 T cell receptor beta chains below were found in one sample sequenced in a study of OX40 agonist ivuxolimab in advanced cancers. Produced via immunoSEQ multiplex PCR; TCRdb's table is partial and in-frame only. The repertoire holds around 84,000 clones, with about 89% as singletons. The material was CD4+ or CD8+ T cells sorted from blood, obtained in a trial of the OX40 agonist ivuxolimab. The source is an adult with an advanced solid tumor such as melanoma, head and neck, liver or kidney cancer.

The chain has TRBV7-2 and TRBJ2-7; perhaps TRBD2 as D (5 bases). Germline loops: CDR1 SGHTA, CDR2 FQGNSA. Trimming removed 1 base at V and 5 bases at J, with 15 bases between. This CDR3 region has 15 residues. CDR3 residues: CASSLEGTRVNEQYF. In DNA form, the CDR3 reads TGTGCCAGCAGCTTAGAAGGAACTAGGGTGAACGAGCAGTACTTC.

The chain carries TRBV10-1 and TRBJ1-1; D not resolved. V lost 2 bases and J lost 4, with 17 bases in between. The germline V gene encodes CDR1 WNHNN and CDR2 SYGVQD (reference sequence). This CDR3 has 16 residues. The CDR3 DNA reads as TGCGCCAGCAGTGAGGACGGTTCGGATCCTACCACTGAAGCTTTCTTT. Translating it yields CASSEDGSDPTTEAFF.

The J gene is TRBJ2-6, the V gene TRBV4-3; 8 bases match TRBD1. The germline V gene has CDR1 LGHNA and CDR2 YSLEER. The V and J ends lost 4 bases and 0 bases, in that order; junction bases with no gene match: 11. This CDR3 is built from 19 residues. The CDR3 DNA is TGCGCCAGCAGCCCAAGGTGGGGACAGGTTAGCTCTGGGGCCAACGTCCTGACTTTC. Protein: CASSPRWGQVSSGANVLTF.

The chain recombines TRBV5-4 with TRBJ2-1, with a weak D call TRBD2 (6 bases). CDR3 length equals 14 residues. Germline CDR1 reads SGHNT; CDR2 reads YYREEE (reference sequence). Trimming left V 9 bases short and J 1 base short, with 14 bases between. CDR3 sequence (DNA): TGTGCCATTAAAACCCGGGGGTCCTACAATGAGCAGTTCTTC. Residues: CAIKTRGSYNEQFF.

The CDR3 reads CASTTGEGETQYF. In nucleotides, the CDR3 is TGTGCCAGCACGACAGGGGAGGGAGAGACCCAGTACTTC. The V and J genes are TRBV2 and TRBJ2-5; tentative D call: TRBD1 (8 bases). The germline V gene has CDR1 SNHLY and CDR2 FYNNEI. Between the trimmed V and J ends, which lost 7 bases and 4 bases, there was a span of 13 bases. The CDR3 consists of 13 residues.

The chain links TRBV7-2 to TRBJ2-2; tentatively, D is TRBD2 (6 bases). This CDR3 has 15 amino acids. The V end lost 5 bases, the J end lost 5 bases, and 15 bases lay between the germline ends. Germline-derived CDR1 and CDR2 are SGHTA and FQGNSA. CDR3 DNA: TGTGCCAGCAGCATGTCCGGGGGACCAACCGGGGAGCTGTTTTTT. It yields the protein CASSMSGGPTGELFF.

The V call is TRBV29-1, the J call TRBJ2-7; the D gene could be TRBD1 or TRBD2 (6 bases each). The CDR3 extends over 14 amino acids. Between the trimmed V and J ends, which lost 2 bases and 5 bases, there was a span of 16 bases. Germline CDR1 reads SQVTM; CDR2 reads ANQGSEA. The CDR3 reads CSVERDRGRNEQYF. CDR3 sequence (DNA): TGCAGCGTTGAACGGGATCGGGGGCGCAACGAGCAGTACTTC.

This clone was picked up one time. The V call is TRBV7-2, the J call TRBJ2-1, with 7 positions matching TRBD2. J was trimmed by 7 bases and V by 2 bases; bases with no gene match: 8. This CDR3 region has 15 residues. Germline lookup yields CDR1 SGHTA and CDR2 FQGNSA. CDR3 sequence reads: CASSLWGEGGNEQFF. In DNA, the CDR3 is TGTGCCAGCAGCTTATGGGGGGAGGGAGGGAATGAGCAGTTCTTC.

The CDR3 bases are TGTGCCAGCTCACCGCTTCGGGAGTGGTTAACAGATACGCAGTATTTT. This translates into CASSPLREWLTDTQYF. The chain uses TRBV18 and TRBJ2-3; possible D gene TRBD2, 6 bases. This CDR3 contains 16 residues. Trimming took 3 bases from V and 3 from J, leaving 16 bases between them. Germline V gives CDR1 KGHSH, CDR2 LQKENI.

CDR3 sequence: CAVRQGPGETQYF. Here the CDR3 DNA reads TGTGCCGTTCGACAAGGGCCTGGAGAGACCCAGTACTTC. The chain employs TRBV21-1 and TRBJ2-5. TRBV21-1 is an annotated pseudogene. The CDR3 contains 13 residues.

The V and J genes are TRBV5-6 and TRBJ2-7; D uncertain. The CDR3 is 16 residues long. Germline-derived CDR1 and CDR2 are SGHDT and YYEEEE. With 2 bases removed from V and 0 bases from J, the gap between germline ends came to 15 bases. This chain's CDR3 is CASSLPPGEASYEQYF. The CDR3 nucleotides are TGTGCCAGCAGCTTACCTCCTGGGGAAGCCTCCTACGAGCAGTACTTC.

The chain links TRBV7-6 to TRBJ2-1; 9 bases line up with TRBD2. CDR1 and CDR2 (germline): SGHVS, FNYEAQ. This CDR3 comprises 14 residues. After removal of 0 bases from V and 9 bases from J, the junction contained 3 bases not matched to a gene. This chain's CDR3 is CASSLASGGGEQFF. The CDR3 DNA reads TGTGCCAGCAGCTTAGCTAGCGGGGGAGGTGAGCAGTTCTTC.

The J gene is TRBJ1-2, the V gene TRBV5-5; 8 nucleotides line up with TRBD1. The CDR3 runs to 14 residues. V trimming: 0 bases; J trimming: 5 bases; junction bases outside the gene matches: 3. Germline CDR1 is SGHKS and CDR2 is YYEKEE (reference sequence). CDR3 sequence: CASSLAGTGYGYTF. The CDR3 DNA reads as TGTGCCAGCAGCTTGGCTGGGACAGGATATGGCTACACCTTC. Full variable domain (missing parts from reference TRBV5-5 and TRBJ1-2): DAGVTQSPTHLIKTRGQQVTLRCSPISGHKSVSWYQQVLGQGPQFIFQYYEKEERGRGNFPDRFSARQFPNYSSELNVNALLLGDSALYLCASSLAGTGYGYTFGSGTRLTVV.

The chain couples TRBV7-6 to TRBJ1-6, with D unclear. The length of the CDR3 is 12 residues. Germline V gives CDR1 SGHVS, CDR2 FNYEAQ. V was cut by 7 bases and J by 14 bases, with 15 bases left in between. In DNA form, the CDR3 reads TGTGCCAGCACCAAAGCGGTATTCACCCTCCACTTT. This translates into CASTKAVFTLHF.

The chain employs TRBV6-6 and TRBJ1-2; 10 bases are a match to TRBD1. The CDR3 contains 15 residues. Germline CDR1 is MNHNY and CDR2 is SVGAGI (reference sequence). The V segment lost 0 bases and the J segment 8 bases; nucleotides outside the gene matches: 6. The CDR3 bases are TGTGCCAGCAGTTACTCTGTGACAGGGGGCGAGGGCTACACCTTC. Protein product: CASSYSVTGGEGYTF.

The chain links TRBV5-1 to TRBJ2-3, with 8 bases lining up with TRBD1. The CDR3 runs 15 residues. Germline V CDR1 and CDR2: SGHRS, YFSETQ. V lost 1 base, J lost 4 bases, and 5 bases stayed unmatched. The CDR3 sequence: CASSLQGQGSDTQYF. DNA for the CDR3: TGCGCCAGCAGCTTGCAAGGACAGGGCTCAGATACGCAGTATTTT.

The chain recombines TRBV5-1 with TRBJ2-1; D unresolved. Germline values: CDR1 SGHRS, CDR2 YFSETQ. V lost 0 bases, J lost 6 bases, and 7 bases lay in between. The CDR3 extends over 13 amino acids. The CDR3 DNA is TGCGCCAGCAGCTTGGGACTGACCAATGAGCAGTTCTTC. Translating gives CASSLGLTNEQFF.

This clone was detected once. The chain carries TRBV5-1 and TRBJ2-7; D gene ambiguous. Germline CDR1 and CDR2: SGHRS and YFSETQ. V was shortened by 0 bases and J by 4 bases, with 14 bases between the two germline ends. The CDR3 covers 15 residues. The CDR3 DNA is TGCGCCAGCAGCTTGGCCGTCGGCAGCCAGTACGAGCAGTACTTC. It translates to CASSLAVGSQYEQYF. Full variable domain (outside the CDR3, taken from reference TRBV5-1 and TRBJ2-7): KAGVTQTPRYLIKTRGQQVTLSCSPISGHRSVSWYQQTPGQGLQFLFEYFSETQRNKGNFPGRFSGRQFSNSRSEMNVSTLELGDSALYLCASSLAVGSQYEQYFGPGTRLTVT.

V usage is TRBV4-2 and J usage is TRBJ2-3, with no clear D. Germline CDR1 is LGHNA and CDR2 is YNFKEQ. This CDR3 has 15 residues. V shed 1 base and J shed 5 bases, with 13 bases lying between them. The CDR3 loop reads CASSQVPGLQDTQYF. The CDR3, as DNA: TGTGCCAGCAGCCAAGTGCCCGGGCTTCAAGATACGCAGTATTTT.

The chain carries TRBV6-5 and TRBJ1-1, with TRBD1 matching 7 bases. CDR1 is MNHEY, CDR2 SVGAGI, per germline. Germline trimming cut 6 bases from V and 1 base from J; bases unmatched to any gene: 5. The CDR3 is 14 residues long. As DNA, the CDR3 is TGTGCCAGCAGAGGGGACAGAGGGAACACTGAAGCTTTCTTT. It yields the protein CASRGDRGNTEAFF.

The CDR3 sequence: CAISEWVDTQYF. The CDR3 DNA reads as TGTGCCATCAGTGAGTGGGTTGATACGCAGTATTTT. The rearrangement joins TRBV10-3 to TRBJ2-3; D is unclear. V dropped 1 base and J dropped 6 bases, with 5 bases sitting between them. CDR3 length: 12 residues. Per germline, CDR1 ENHRY and CDR2 SYGVKD.

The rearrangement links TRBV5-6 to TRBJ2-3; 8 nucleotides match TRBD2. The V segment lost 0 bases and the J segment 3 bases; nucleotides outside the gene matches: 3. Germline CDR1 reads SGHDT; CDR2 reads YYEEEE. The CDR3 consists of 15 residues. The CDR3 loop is CASSLVTSVTDTQYF. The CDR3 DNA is TGTGCCAGCAGCTTGGTGACTAGCGTTACAGATACGCAGTATTTT.

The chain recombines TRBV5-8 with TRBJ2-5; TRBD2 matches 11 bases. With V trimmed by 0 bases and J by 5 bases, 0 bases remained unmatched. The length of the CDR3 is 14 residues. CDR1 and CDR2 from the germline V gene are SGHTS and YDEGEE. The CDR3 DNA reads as TGTGCCAGCAGCTTGGGACTAGCGGGGGAGACCCAGTACTTC. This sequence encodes CASSLGLAGETQYF.

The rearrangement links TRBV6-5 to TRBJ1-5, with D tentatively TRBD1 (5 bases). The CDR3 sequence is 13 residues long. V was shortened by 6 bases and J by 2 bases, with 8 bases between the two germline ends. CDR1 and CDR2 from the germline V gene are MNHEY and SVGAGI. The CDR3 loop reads CASSRDGNQPQHF. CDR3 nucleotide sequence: TGTGCCAGCAGCAGGGACGGCAATCAGCCCCAGCATTTT.

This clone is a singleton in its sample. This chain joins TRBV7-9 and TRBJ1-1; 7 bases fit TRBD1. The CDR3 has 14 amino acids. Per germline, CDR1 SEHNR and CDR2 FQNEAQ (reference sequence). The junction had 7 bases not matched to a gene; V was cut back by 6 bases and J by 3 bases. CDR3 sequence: CASSYVTGDTEAFF. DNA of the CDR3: TGTGCCAGCAGTTACGTCACAGGGGACACTGAAGCTTTCTTT.

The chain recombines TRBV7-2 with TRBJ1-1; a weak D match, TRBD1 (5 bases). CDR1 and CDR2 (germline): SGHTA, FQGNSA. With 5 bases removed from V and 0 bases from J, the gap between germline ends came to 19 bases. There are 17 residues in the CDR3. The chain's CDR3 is CASSDRQFTTLNTEAFF. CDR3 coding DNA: TGTGCCAGCAGCGATCGACAGTTTACCACTTTGAACACTGAAGCTTTCTTT.

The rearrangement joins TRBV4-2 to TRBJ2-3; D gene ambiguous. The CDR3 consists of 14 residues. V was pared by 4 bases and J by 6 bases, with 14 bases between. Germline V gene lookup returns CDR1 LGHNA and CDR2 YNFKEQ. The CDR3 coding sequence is TGTGCCAGCAGCCCCACCAACTTCATCGATACGCAGTATTTT. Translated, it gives CASSPTNFIDTQYF.